The 13 T cell receptor beta chains in this list originate from one sample, sequenced in a study of blood T cell repertoires in COVID-19 (TCRdb year 2020). Library method: the immunoSEQ multiplex PCR assay. The table comes from immuneACCESS by way of TCRdb, which keeps in-frame sequences with V and J called. Part of the clones is missing from these tables; in studies checked, under half for an unresolved V gene and the rest for unknown reasons. This sample comprises about 380,000 clones, around 87% of them detected only once. The ten largest clones add up to roughly 1.4% of the sample. Sequencing was carried out using PBMCs or T cells enriched from blood (not recorded which). These receptors originate from a young man who had recovered from COVID-19.

The chain combines TRBV25-1 with TRBJ2-2; a possible D gene is TRBD1 (5 bases). Trimming took 5 bases from V and 1 from J, leaving 14 bases between them. The germline gives CDR1 MGHDK, CDR2 SYGVNS. This CDR3 contains 16 residues. CDR3 sequence: CASSTLGRENTGELFF. The DNA of the CDR3 is TGTGCCAGCAGTACCTTGGGCAGGGAGAACACCGGGGAGCTGTTTTTT.

The chain links TRBV7-9 to TRBJ2-5, with 7 bases fitting TRBD1. Germline lookup yields CDR1 SEHNR and CDR2 FQNEAQ (reference sequence). The CDR3 is 14 residues long. V lost 1 base, J lost 5 bases, and 4 bases stayed unmatched. The CDR3, as DNA: TGTGCCAGCAGCTTAGGAATACAGGGGGAGACCCAGTACTTC. Translated: CASSLGIQGETQYF.

The chain joins TRBV11-2 to TRBJ1-1; D unresolved. This CDR3 contains 11 residues. Trimming took off 5 bases at V and 7 bases at J, with 8 bases between the two ends. Germline V gene data show CDR1 as SGHAT and CDR2 as FQNNGV. The CDR3 sequence is CASSEFNEAFF. CDR3 nucleotide sequence: TGTGCCAGCAGCGAGTTCAATGAAGCTTTCTTT.

This clone was seen only once. The chain combines TRBV3-1 (or the pseudogene TRBV3-2) with TRBJ2-3, with D possibly TRBD1 on 5 matching bases. The CDR3 is 15 amino acids. V lost 2 bases and J lost 3, with 12 bases in between. Germline V gene sequence: CDR1 LGHDT, CDR2 YNNKEL (reference sequence). The CDR3, as DNA: TGTGCCAGCAGCCAACCCCAGGGCCTAACAGATACGCAGTATTTT. Translation: CASSQPQGLTDTQYF.

This chain uses TRBV11-3 with TRBJ2-1; maybe TRBD1 (6 bases). CDR3 size: 16 residues. Germline CDR1 is SGHNT and CDR2 is YENEEA. Trimming left V 0 bases short and J 1 base short, with 10 bases between. In DNA form, the CDR3 reads TGTGCCAGCAGCTTAGAGGGCAGGGGTTCCTACAATGAGCAGTTCTTC. It translates to CASSLEGRGSYNEQFF.

This rearrangement joins TRBV7-2 to TRBJ1-2; 8 bases are shared with TRBD1. V trimming: 2 bases; J trimming: 4 bases; junction bases outside the gene matches: 12. The CDR3 sequence is 17 residues long. Germline V CDR1 and CDR2: SGHTA, FQGNSA. The CDR3 here is CASSLLGTGLGGYGYTF. The CDR3 DNA follows: TGTGCCAGCAGCTTACTCGGGACAGGACTCGGAGGCTATGGCTACACCTTC. Together with reference TRBV7-2 and TRBJ1-2, the CDR3 gives the full variable domain: GAGVSQSPSNKVTEKGKDVELRCDPISGHTALYWYRQSLGQGLEFLIYFQGNSAPDKSGLPSDRFSAERTGGSVSTLTIQRTQQEDSAVYLCASSLLGTGLGGYGYTFGSGTRLTVV.

The V call is TRBV28, the J call TRBJ1-2; 12 bases line up with TRBD1. CDR3 size: 15 residues. J lost 8 bases, V lost 10 bases, and 14 bases had no gene match. Germline-derived CDR1 and CDR2 are MDHEN and SYDVKM. The CDR3 bases are TGTGCCACCTGGGACAGGGGGCGACCGGTCGGGGGCTACACCTTC. This translates into CATWDRGRPVGGYTF.

V is TRBV2 and J is TRBJ2-1; TRBD2 aligns across 9 bases. CDR1 SNHLY and CDR2 FYNNEI come from the germline V gene. The CDR3 is 15 amino acids. Trimming at V came to 4 bases and at J to 2 bases, leaving 3 bases not matched to a gene. The CDR3 region has the DNA TGTGCCAGCAGTGGTAGCGGGGGCCCCTACAATGAGCAGTTCTTC. Its protein product is CASSGSGGPYNEQFF.

This clone was seen a few times. V and J are TRBV11-2 and TRBJ1-6; no clear D gene. CDR1 and CDR2 (germline): SGHAT, FQNNGV. V was trimmed by 0 bases and J by 4 bases, leaving 16 bases between them. The CDR3 length is 18 residues. The CDR3 nucleotides read TGTGCCAGCAGCTTAGATTCAGGCAGGCGTACGTATAATTCACCCCTCCACTTT. It encodes CASSLDSGRRTYNSPLHF.

The chain combines TRBV18 with TRBJ1-3; D call uncertain. Per the germline V gene, CDR1 is KGHSH and CDR2 is LQKENI. The V gene lost 7 bases and the J gene lost 4 bases, with 11 bases spanning the gap. The CDR3 totals 13 residues. In DNA form, the CDR3 reads TGTGCCAGCTTATACACATCCGGAAACACCATATATTTT. Protein sequence: CASLYTSGNTIYF.

The chain links TRBV4-3 to TRBJ2-7, with D maybe TRBD1 (6 bases). The V end was cut by 0 bases, the J end by 12 bases, with 15 bases between. In germline, CDR1 is LGHNA, CDR2 YSLEER. The CDR3 has 13 amino acids. CDR3 loop: CASSQDARTALYF. The CDR3 region has the DNA TGCGCCAGCAGCCAAGATGCGAGGACAGCCTTGTACTTC.

The rearrangement uses TRBV2 and TRBJ2-2; 8 bases fit TRBD2. CDR1 SNHLY and CDR2 FYNNEI come from the germline V gene. There are 14 residues in the CDR3. J gave up 7 bases and V 6 bases, and 7 bases lay outside the gene matches. CDR3 DNA: TGTGCCAGCAGCTATAGCGGGGCGGTCGGGGAGCTGTTTTTT. As protein: CASSYSGAVGELFF.

As regards this clone: Other nucleotide sequences from this sample produce the same CDR3. This chain connects TRBV5-5 to TRBJ1-1, with D unclear. The CDR3 loop spans 13 amino acids. Trimming took 0 bases from V and 2 from J, leaving 5 bases between them. The germline V gene encodes CDR1 SGHKS and CDR2 YYEKEE (reference sequence). The CDR3 DNA is TGTGCCAGCAGCTTGGGCGGAAACACTGAAGCTTTCTTT. Protein: CASSLGGNTEAFF. Using reference TRBV5-5 and TRBJ1-1 for the parts outside the CDR3, the full variable domain is DAGVTQSPTHLIKTRGQQVTLRCSPISGHKSVSWYQQVLGQGPQFIFQYYEKEERGRGNFPDRFSARQFPNYSSELNVNALLLGDSALYLCASSLGGNTEAFFGQGTRLTVV.